This TCR beta chain came from a study of T cell repertoires in cytomegalovirus infection. TCRdb re-called the reads with MiXCR, one entry per CDR3 protein. The sample has hundreds of thousands of distinct CDR3 sequences; roughly a quarter are singletons. The germline V gene encodes CDR1 SEHNR and CDR2 FQNEAQ (reference sequence). The germline V and J ends were trimmed by 1 base and 5 bases, with 12 bases remaining between them. CDR3 length: 15 amino acids. This chain connects TRBV7-9 to TRBJ1-5; D call uncertain. This receptor was obtained from a human donor in good health (CMV status not recorded). Some clones in this sample may be carry-over from other donors' samples. The sequenced material came from CD8+ T cells from PBMCs. DNA for the CDR3: TGTGCCAGCAGCTTAGGGGGAGGATCGGATCAGCCCCAGCATTTT. This encodes CASSLGGGSDQPQHF.